This record looks at one TCR beta chain sequence and its context. Germline values: CDR1 MDHEN, CDR2 SYDVKM. The CDR3 runs 16 residues. The V and J ends lost 5 bases and 2 bases, in that order; junction bases with no gene match: 12. Original processing notes: Amplification of reference gene primers was used by the study to estimate nucleated cell counts. Here immunoSEQ multiplex PCR was the method, and the copy in TCRdb shows in-frame clones only, minus some. Clone size and V and J calls were adopted from that table, with D and trimming inferred from the DNA. The repertoire holds around 250,000 clones, with roughly 85% as singletons. The data belong to a study of blood T cell repertoires in COVID-19. Overall study context: Acute and convalescent COVID-19 samples came from the United States, Italy and Spain. PBMCs, B-cell-depleted T cells, or T cells were the source of the cDNA or gDNA that made up the material.

The chain employs TRBV28 and TRBJ2-7, with 7 nucleotides matching TRBD1. Sequencing input: peripheral blood. This sequence was found in a woman between 18 and 29 years old with acute or convalescent COVID-19. The CDR3 protein is CASSPTRQGHPYEQYF. The CDR3, as DNA: TGTGCCAGCAGTCCGACCCGACAGGGCCACCCCTACGAGCAGTACTTC.